What follows are 8 T cell receptor beta chains derived from one specimen sequenced in a study of early T cells in non-severe SARS-CoV-2 infection. One entry per CDR3 protein, called by TCRdb with MiXCR from the 5' RACE reads. The sample shows roughly 51,000 distinct CDR3 sequences, 6.2% of them seen only once. Sequenced input: whole blood. The receptors were gathered from an adult who was a healthcare worker with PCR-confirmed SARS-CoV-2 infection or an uninfected control (not recorded which).

This clonotype came up a few times. The V and J genes are TRBV30 and TRBJ1-1; the D gene is possibly TRBD1 (5 bases). The CDR3 length is 12 residues. The V and J ends lost 8 bases and 4 bases respectively, with 14 bases between them. CDR1 and CDR2 from the germline V gene are GTSNPN and SVGIG (reference sequence). The DNA for the CDR3 is TGTGCCCGGGCCGGGGGGGGCACTGAAGCTTTCTTT. Translating it yields CARAGGGTEAFF.

The table lists this clonotype with a few counts. V gene TRBV4-3 combines with J gene TRBJ1-1, with D hard to call. V dropped 0 bases and J dropped 4 bases, with 12 bases sitting between them. This CDR3 comprises 15 residues. CDR1 is LGHNA, CDR2 YSLEER, per germline. The chain's CDR3 is CASSQDRLGGTEAFF. The CDR3 DNA sequence: TGCGCCAGCAGCCAAGATAGGTTGGGAGGCACTGAAGCTTTCTTT.

In its sample, this clonotype was seen a few times. The chain recombines TRBV5-1 with TRBJ2-5, with 11 bases identical to TRBD2. This CDR3 spans 16 amino acids. V lost 4 bases and J lost 2; bases outside the gene matches: 7. Looked up from germline, CDR1 is SGHRS and CDR2 is YFSETQ. For the CDR3, the DNA is TGCGCCAGCAGCCCTGATGGGACTAGCGGTCAAGAGACCCAGTACTTC. It codes for CASSPDGTSGQETQYF.

Only a few counts were recorded for this clonotype. The rearrangement links TRBV12-3 or TRBV12-4 to TRBJ2-5, with D perhaps TRBD1 or TRBD2 (5 bases each). The CDR3 is made up of 13 amino acids. V lost 3 bases and J 4 bases, leaving 9 bases between the germline ends. This CDR3 reads CASSFGTPETQYF. The DNA for the CDR3 is TGTGCCAGCAGTTTCGGGACGCCAGAGACCCAGTACTTC.

The table lists this clonotype with many counts. The chain is built from TRBV4-3 and TRBJ1-4; D ambiguous. Germline CDR1 reads LGHNA; CDR2 reads YSLEER. With 0 bases removed from V and 0 bases from J, the gap between germline ends came to 11 bases. The CDR3 sequence is 17 residues long. CDR3: CASSQDRGLTTNEKLFF. The CDR3 DNA sequence: TGCGCCAGCAGCCAAGATCGTGGGCTAACAACTAATGAAAAACTGTTTTTT.

This clonotype has a count of ten or more. The chain employs TRBV12-3 or TRBV12-4 and TRBJ2-3; 9 bases align to TRBD2. CDR3 length: 15 amino acids. V shed 5 bases, J shed 3 bases, and the junction held 6 bases outside the gene matches. The CDR3 spells CASSHSGGRTDTQYF. CDR3 bases: TGTGCCAGCAGTCATAGCGGGGGAAGAACAGATACGCAGTATTTT.

At least ten counts were recorded for this clonotype. The J gene is TRBJ1-2, the V gene TRBV24-1, with a tentative D call TRBD1 (5 bases). Looked up from germline, CDR1 is KGHDR and CDR2 is SFDVKD. V dropped 3 bases and J dropped 4 bases, with 17 bases sitting between them. CDR3 length equals 16 residues. CDR3 DNA: TGTGCCACCAGTGATCCCGGGACGGGAGGAGTCTATGGCTACACCTTC. This gives the protein CATSDPGTGGVYGYTF.

This clonotype was counted a few times. The rearrangement joins TRBV10-3 to TRBJ2-2; D may be TRBD2 (6 bases). Trimming took off 0 bases at V and 1 base at J, with 6 bases between the two ends. CDR3 length: 15 residues. Germline V gene data show CDR1 as ENHRY and CDR2 as SYGVKD. CDR3 sequence (DNA): TGTGCCATCAGTGAGTCGGGACTGAACACCGGGGAGCTGTTTTTT. This codes for CAISESGLNTGELFF.